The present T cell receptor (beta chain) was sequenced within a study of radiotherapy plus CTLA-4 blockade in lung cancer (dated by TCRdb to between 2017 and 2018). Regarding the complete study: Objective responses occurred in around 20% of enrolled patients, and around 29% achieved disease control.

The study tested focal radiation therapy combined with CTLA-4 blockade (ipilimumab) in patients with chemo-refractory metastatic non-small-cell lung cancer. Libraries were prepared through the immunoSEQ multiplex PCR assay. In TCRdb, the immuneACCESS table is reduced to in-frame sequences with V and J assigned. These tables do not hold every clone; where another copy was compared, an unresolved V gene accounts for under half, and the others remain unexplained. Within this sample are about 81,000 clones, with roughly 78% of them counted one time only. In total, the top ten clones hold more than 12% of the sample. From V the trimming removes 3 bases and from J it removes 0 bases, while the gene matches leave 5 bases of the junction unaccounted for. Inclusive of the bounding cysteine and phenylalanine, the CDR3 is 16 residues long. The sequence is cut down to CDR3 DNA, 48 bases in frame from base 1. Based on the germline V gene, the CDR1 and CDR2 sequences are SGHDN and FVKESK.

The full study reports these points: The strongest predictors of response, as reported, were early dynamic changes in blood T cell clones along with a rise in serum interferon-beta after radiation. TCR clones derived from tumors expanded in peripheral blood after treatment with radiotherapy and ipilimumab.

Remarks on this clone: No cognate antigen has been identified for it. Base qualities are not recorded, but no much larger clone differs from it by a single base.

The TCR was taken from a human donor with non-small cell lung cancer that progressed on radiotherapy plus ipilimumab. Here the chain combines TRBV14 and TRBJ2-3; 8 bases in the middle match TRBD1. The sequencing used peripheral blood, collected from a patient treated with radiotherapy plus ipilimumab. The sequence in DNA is TGTGCCAGCAGCCATCATTCAGGGGGCAGCACAGATACGCAGTATTTT. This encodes CASSHHSGGSTDTQYF. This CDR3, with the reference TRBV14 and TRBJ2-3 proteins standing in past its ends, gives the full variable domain EAGVTQFPSHSVIEKGQTVTLRCDPISGHDNLYWYRRVMGKEIKFLLHFVKESKQDESGMPNNRFLAERTGGTYSTLKVQPAELEDSGVYFCASSHHSGGSTDTQYFGPGTRLTVL.